These 22 T cell receptor beta chains were sequenced from one sample in a study of CXCR3-negative and CXCR3-positive naive CD8 T cells. Whole-study findings and limits: TRB CDR3s were more hydrophobic in CXCR3-positive than in CXCR3-negative naive cells.

5' RACE with UMI labels generated the TRB cDNA libraries. After re-calling the 5' RACE reads, TCRdb lists one entry per CDR3 protein, DNA absent. This sample lists 50,000 to 65,000 distinct CDR3 sequences; its ten largest clones have roughly 0.8%. These receptors lack a known antigen. The sequenced material came from naive CXCR3+ CD8+ T cells from blood. Subset reported: CD45RO-CCR7+CD27+CD95- naive CD8+ T cells expressing CXCR3 (TNR3+). The receptors derive from a human donor in good health. Some clones in this sample may be carry-over from other donors' samples.

The rearrangement links TRBV12-2 to TRBJ1-1; TCRdb outputs TRBD1, but without DNA this stays unchecked. TRBV12-2 has pseudogene status. This CDR3 is built from 18 residues. The CDR3 region is CASRLAGDLSGHNTEAFF.

The rearrangement links TRBV9 to TRBJ1-1; absent DNA, TCRdb's TRBD1 call cannot be checked. CDR3 length equals 15 residues. Germline assignment: CDR1 SGDLS and CDR2 YYNGEE. The CDR3 sequence: CASSPPRGTNTEAFF.

This rearrangement joins TRBV14 to TRBJ2-7; TCRdb gives TRBD1 as the D gene, but with no DNA this cannot be confirmed. The CDR3 covers 15 residues. The V gene's germline CDR1 is SGHDN and CDR2 FVKESK. CDR3 region: CASSPRDTLSYEQYF.

V usage is TRBV4-3 and J usage is TRBJ1-1. Germline V gene lookup returns CDR1 LGHNA and CDR2 YSLEER. This CDR3 has 15 amino acids. The CDR3 sequence is CASSQDAALNTEAFF.

The rearrangement links TRBV5-1 to TRBJ2-7; TCRdb calls TRBD1, which cannot be checked without DNA. The length of the CDR3 is 14 residues. Germline values: CDR1 SGHRS, CDR2 YFSETQ. The CDR3: CASSLGDRGDEQYF.

The chain uses TRBV6-2 or TRBV6-3 and TRBJ2-5. Looked up from germline, CDR1 is MNHEY and CDR2 is SVGEGT. The CDR3 is made up of 11 amino acids. The CDR3 is CASRLEETQYF.

The chain carries TRBV6-5 and TRBJ2-3; TCRdb picks TRBD2, but there is no DNA to check that call. CDR1 and CDR2 (germline): MNHEY, SVGAGI. The CDR3 is 14 residues long. The CDR3 protein is CASSILAGADTQYF.

CDR3 residues: CASRTVGEAFF. The chain links TRBV11-1 to TRBJ1-1. Germline loops: CDR1 SGHAT, CDR2 FQDESV (reference sequence). This CDR3 has 11 amino acids. The whole variable domain, remainder taken from reference TRBV11-1 and TRBJ1-1, is EAEVAQSPRYKITEKSQAVAFWCDPISGHATLYWYRQILGQGPELLVQFQDESVVDDSQLPKDRFSAERLKGVDSTLKIQPAELGDSAMYLCASRTVGEAFFGQGTRLTVV.

The chain joins TRBV28 to TRBJ2-7. CDR3 length: 14 residues. Germline V gene lookup returns CDR1 MDHEN and CDR2 SYDVKM. The CDR3 sequence is CASSLEVFSYEQYF.

The chain uses TRBV7-8 and TRBJ1-5. This CDR3 has 13 amino acids. Germline V gives CDR1 SGHVS, CDR2 FQNEAQ. CDR3 sequence reads: CASSLVDAQPQHF.

V is TRBV12-3 or TRBV12-4 and J is TRBJ1-3; there is no DNA to check the TCRdb D call of TRBD1. CDR3 size: 16 residues. CDR3 loop: CASSTRTGKTGNTIYF.

V gene TRBV19 combines with J gene TRBJ2-7. The germline CDR1 and CDR2 sequences are LNHDA and SQIVND (reference sequence). The CDR3 consists of 12 residues. The chain's CDR3 is CASSMTSYEQYF.

The chain employs TRBV10-3 and TRBJ2-7; TCRdb calls TRBD1, which cannot be checked without DNA. Germline CDR1 ENHRY, CDR2 SYGVKD. The CDR3 is 14 residues long. CDR3 residues: CAIRGQGASYEQYF.

The genes are TRBV5-4 and TRBJ2-7; TCRdb gives TRBD1 as the D gene, but with no DNA this cannot be confirmed. This CDR3 has 15 amino acids. Germline V gene sequence: CDR1 SGHNT, CDR2 YYREEE (reference sequence). CDR3 sequence reads: CASSPDSSVDYEQYF.

This chain joins TRBV6-2 or TRBV6-3 and TRBJ1-1. The CDR3 is 11 residues long. From germline, CDR1 is MNHEY and CDR2 SVGEGT. The CDR3 spells CATLIGTEAFF.

The CDR3 region is CASSQEIYEQYF. This rearrangement joins TRBV3-1 to TRBJ2-7. The CDR3 has 12 amino acids. Germline V gene sequence: CDR1 LGHDT, CDR2 YNNKEL (reference sequence).

The V and J genes are TRBV7-2 and TRBJ2-3; TCRdb proposes TRBD2, but this gene call is untestable without DNA. Per the germline V gene, CDR1 is SGHTA and CDR2 is FQGNSA. The CDR3 runs 19 residues. CDR3 loop: CASSPGLAGGLISTDTQYF.

The chain has TRBV13 and TRBJ2-7; the D gene TCRdb calls, TRBD1, cannot be checked with no DNA. This CDR3 has 15 amino acids. CDR1 is PRHDT and CDR2 is FYEKMQ in the germline V gene (reference sequence). The CDR3 is CASSSTRTGLREQYF.

J is TRBJ1-5 and V is TRBV13. Germline-derived CDR1 and CDR2 are PRHDT and FYEKMQ (reference sequence). CDR3 length: 13 residues. This chain's CDR3 is CASSLDNQQPQHF.

This chain connects TRBV7-2 to TRBJ1-1. Germline CDR1 SGHTA, CDR2 FQGNSA. The CDR3 extends over 15 amino acids. CDR3 sequence: CASSLAVGVGTEAFF.

The chain joins TRBV7-6 to TRBJ2-2; TCRdb gives TRBD2 as the D gene, but with no DNA this cannot be confirmed. Per germline, CDR1 SGHVS and CDR2 FNYEAQ. The CDR3 is made up of 19 amino acids. The chain's CDR3 is CASSPPPRTGDTNTGELFF.

J is TRBJ2-7 and V is TRBV27. This CDR3 has 15 amino acids. Germline V CDR1 and CDR2: MNHEY, SMNVEV (reference sequence). This CDR3 reads CASSLTVAGDYEQYF.